The clone carrying this TCR beta chain was observed a few times. The antigen is unknown. The data belong to a study of T cell repertoires in cytomegalovirus infection. About the study: Based on public TCR beta signatures, there were indications of CMV infection and of a matching HLA type.

Regarding the study as a whole: Across the ex vivo response, the dominant clonotypes were HLA-C-restricted CMV-specific TCR beta clonotypes.

TCRdb redid the calling of the reads with MiXCR, one entry per CDR3 protein. Altogether a few hundred thousand distinct CDR3 sequences are present, more than 8% being singletons, with the ten largest covering 3.5% to 4.5%. The CDR3 runs 10 residues. Trimming removed 7 bases at V and 9 bases at J, with 10 bases between. CDR1 is SQVTM and CDR2 is ANQGSEA in the germline V gene. V and J are TRBV29-1 and TRBJ2-1, with no clear D. Specimen: PBMCs. The source of this sequence is a human donor in good health (CMV status not recorded). Some clones in this sample may be carry-over from other donors' samples. The CDR3 spells CSANVGEQFF. The DNA for the CDR3 is TGCAGCGCGAATGTAGGTGAGCAGTTCTTC.